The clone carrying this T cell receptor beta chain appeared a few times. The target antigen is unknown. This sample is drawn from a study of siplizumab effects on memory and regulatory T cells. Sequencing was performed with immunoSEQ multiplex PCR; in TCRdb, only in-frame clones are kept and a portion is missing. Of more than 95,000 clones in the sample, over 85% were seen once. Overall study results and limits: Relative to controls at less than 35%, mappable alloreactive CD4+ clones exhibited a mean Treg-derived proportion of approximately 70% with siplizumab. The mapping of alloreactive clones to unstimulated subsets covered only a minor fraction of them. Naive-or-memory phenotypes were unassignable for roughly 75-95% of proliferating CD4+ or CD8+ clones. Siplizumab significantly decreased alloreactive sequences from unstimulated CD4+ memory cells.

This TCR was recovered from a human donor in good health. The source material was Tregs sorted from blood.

In DNA form, the CDR3 reads TGTGCCAGCAGCTTGGTCCCTAGCGGCACAGATACGCAGTATTTT. Its protein is CASSLVPSGTDTQYF. The V gene is TRBV5-5, the J gene TRBJ2-3; a weak D match, TRBD2 (6 bases). Germline V gene data show CDR1 as SGHKS and CDR2 as YYEKEE (reference sequence). Trimming removed 0 bases from V and 1 base from J, with 9 bases in between. This CDR3 contains 15 residues.